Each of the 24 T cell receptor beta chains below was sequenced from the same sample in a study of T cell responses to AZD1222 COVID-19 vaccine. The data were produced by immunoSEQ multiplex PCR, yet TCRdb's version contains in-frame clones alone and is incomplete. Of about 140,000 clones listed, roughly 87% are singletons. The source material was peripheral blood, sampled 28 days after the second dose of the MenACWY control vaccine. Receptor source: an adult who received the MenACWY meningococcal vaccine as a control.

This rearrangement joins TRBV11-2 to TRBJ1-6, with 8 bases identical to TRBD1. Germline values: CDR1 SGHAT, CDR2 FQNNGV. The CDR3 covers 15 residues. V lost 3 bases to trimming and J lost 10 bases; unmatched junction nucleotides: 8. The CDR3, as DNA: TGTGCCAGCAGCTTTGAGACAGGGGAATTCTCACCCCTCCACTTT. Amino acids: CASSFETGEFSPLHF.

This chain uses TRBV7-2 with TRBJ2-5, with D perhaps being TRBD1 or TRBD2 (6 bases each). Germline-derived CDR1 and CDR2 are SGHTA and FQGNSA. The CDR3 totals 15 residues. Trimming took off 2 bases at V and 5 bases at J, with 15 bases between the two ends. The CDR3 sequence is CASSLYIGGQETQYF. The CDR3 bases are TGTGCCAGCAGCTTATATATCGGGGGCCAGGAGACCCAGTACTTC. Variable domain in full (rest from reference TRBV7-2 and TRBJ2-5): GAGVSQSPSNKVTEKGKDVELRCDPISGHTALYWYRQSLGQGLEFLIYFQGNSAPDKSGLPSDRFSAERTGGSVSTLTIQRTQQEDSAVYLCASSLYIGGQETQYFGPGTRLLVL.

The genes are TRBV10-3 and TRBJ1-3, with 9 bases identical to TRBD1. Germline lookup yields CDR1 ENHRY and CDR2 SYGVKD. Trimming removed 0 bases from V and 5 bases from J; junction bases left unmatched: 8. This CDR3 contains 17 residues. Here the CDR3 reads CAISESRGQGRRNTIYF. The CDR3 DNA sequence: TGTGCCATCAGTGAGTCGAGGGGACAGGGTAGAAGAAACACCATATATTTT.

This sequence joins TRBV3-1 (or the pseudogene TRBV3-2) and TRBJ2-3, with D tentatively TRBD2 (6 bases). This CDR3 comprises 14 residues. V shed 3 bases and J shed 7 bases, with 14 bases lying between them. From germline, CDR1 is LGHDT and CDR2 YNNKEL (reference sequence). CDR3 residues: CASSHGGTSNTQYF. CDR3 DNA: TGTGCCAGCAGCCATGGAGGGACCTCGAATACGCAGTATTTT.

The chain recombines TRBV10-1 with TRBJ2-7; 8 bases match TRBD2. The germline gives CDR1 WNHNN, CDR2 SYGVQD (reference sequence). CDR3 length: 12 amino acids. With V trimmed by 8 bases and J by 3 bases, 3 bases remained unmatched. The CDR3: CASGLADYEQYF. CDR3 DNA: TGCGCCAGCGGACTAGCCGACTACGAGCAGTACTTC.

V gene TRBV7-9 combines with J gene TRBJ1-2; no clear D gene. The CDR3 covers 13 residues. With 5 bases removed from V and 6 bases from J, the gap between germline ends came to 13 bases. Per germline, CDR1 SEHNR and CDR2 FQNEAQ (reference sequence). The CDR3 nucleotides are TGTGCCAGCAGCCCGTCAGGAGGCGATGGCTACACCTTC. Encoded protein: CASSPSGGDGYTF.

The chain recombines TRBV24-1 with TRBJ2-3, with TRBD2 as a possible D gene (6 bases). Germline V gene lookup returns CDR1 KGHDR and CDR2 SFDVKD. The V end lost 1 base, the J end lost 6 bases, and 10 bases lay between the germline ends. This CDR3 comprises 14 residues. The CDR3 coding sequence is TGTGCCACCAGTGATTTCACGGGAGTTGATACGCAGTATTTT. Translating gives CATSDFTGVDTQYF.

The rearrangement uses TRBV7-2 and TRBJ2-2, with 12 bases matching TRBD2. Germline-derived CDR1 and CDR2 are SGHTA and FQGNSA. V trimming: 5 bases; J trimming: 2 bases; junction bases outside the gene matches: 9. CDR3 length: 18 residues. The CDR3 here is CASSQRASGGGNTGELFF. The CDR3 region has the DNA TGTGCCAGCAGCCAGAGGGCTAGCGGGGGGGGTAACACCGGGGAGCTGTTTTTT.

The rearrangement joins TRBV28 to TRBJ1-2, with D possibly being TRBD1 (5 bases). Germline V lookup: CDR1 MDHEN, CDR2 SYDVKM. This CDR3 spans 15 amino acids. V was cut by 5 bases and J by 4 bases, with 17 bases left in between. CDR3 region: CASSPGSPGGYGYTF. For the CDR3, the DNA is TGTGCCAGCAGTCCCGGGAGTCCGGGGGGCTATGGCTACACCTTC.

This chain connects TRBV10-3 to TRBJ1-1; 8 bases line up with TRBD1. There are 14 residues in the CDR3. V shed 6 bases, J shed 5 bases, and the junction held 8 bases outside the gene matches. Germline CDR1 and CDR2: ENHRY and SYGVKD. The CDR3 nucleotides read TGTGCCATCAGCGCAGGGGGCAGGGAAACTGAAGCTTTCTTT. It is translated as CAISAGGRETEAFF.

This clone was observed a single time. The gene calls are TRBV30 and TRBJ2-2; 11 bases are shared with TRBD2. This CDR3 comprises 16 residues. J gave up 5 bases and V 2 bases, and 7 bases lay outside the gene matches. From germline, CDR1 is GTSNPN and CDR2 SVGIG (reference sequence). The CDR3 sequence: CAWSSGLAGRTGELFF. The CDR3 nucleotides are TGTGCCTGGAGTTCAGGACTAGCGGGCCGTACCGGGGAGCTGTTTTTT.

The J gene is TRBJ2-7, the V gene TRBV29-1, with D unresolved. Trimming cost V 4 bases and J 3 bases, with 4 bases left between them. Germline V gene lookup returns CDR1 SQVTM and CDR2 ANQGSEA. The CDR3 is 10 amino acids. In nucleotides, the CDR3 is TGCAGCGTTGTAGTCTACGAGCAGTACTTC. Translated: CSVVVYEQYF.

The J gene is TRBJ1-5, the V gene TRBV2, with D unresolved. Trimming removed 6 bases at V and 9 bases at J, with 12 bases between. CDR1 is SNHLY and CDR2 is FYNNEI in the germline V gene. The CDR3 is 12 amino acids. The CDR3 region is CASRNGPAPQHF. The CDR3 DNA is TGTGCCAGCAGGAACGGCCCAGCGCCCCAGCATTTT. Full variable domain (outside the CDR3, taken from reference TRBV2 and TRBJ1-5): EPEVTQTPSHQVTQMGQEVILRCVPISNHLYFYWYRQILGQKVEFLVSFYNNEISEKSEIFDDQFSVERPDGSNFTLKIRSTKLEDSAMYFCASRNGPAPQHFGDGTRLSIL.

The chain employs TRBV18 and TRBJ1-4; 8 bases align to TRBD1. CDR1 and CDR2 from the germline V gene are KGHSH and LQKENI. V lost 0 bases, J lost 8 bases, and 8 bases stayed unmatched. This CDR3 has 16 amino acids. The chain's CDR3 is CASSPPGVTGVEKLFF. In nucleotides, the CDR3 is TGTGCCAGCTCACCACCTGGCGTGACAGGGGTAGAAAAACTGTTTTTT.

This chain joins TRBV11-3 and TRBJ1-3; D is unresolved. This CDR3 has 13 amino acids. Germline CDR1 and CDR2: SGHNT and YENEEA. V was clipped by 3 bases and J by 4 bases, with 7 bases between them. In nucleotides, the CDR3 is TGTGCCAGCAGCTTCAACGGCGGAAACACCATATATTTT. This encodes CASSFNGGNTIYF.

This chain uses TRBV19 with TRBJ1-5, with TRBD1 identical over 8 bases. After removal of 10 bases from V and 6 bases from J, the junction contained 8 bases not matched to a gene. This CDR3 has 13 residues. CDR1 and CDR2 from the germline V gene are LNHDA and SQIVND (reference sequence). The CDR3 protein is CATSDRDGQPQHF. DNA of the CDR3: TGTGCCACCTCGGACAGGGATGGTCAGCCCCAGCATTTT.

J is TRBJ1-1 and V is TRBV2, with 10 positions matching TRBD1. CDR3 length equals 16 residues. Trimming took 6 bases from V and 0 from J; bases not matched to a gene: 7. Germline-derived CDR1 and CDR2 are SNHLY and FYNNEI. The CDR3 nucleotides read TGTGCCAGCAGGGACGGGACAGGGGCGATGAACACTGAAGCTTTCTTT. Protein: CASRDGTGAMNTEAFF.

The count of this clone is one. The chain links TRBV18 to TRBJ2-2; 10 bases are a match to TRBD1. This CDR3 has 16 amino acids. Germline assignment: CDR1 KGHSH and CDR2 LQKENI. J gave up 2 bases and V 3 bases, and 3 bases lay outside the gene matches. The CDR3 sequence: CASSPGTGENTGELFF. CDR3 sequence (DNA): TGTGCCAGCTCACCCGGGACAGGGGAAAACACCGGGGAGCTGTTTTTT.

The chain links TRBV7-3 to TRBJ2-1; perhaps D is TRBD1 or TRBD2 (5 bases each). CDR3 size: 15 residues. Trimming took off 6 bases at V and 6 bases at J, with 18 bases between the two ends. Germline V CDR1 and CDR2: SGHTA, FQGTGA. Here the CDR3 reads CASSSGPHAGNEQFF. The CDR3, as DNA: TGTGCCAGCAGTTCGGGACCACACGCGGGCAATGAGCAGTTCTTC.

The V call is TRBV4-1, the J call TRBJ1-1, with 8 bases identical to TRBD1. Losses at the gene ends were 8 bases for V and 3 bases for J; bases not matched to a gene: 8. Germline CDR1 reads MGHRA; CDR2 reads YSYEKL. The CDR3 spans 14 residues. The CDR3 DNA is TGCGCCAGCGGCCGTTCGGACAGGGACACTGAAGCTTTCTTT. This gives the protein CASGRSDRDTEAFF.

The CDR3 protein is CASSLAPGTGETQYF. CDR3 coding DNA: TGTGCCAGCAGCTTGGCCCCGGGGACGGGGGAGACCCAGTACTTC. The chain combines TRBV5-8 with TRBJ2-5; D tentatively fits TRBD1 or TRBD2 (5 bases each). Deletions cut 0 bases from V and 5 bases from J, with 14 bases between. Germline V gives CDR1 SGHTS, CDR2 YDEGEE. The CDR3 length is 15 residues.

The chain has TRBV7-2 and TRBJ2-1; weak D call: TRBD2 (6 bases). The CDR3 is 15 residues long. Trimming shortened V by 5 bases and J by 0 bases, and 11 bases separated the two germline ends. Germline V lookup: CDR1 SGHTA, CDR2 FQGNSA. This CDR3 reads CASSHGTYSYNEQFF. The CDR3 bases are TGTGCCAGCAGCCACGGGACTTACTCCTACAATGAGCAGTTCTTC.

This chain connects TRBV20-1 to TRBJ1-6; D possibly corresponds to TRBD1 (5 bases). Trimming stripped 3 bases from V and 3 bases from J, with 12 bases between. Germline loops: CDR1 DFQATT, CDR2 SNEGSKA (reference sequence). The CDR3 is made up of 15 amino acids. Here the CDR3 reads CSASWGRLYNSPLHF. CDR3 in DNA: TGCAGTGCTAGTTGGGGACGGCTCTATAATTCACCCCTCCACTTT.

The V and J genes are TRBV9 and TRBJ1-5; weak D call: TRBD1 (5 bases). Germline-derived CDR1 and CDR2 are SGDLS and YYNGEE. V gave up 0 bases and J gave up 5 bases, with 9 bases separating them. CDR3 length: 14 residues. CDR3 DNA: TGTGCCAGCAGCGTAGCAGGGATGGATCAGCCCCAGCATTTT. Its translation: CASSVAGMDQPQHF. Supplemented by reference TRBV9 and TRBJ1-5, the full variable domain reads DSGVTQTPKHLITATGQRVTLRCSPRSGDLSVYWYQQSLDQGLQFLIQYYNGEERAKGNILERFSAQQFPDLHSELNLSSLELGDSALYFCASSVAGMDQPQHFGDGTRLSIL.